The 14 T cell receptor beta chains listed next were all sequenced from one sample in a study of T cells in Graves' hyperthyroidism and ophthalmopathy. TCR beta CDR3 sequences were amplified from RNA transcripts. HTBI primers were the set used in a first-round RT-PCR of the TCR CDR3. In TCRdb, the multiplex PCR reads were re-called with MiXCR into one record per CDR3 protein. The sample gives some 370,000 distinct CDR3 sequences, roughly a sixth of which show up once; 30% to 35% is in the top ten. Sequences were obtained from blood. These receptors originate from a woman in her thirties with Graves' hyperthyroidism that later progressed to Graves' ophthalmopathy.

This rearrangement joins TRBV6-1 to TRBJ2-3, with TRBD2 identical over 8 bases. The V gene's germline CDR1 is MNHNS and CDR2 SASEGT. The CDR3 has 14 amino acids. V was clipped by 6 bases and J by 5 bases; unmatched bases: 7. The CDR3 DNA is TGTGCCAGCAGCATCTTAGCGGGACAAGATACGCAGTATTTT. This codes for CASSILAGQDTQYF.

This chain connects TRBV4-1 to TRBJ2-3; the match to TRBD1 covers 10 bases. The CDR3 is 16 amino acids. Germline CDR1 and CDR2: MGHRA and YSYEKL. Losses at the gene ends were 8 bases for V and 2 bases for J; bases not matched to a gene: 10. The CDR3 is CASDWGTGDPTDTQYF. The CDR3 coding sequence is TGCGCCAGCGATTGGGGGACAGGGGACCCCACAGATACGCAGTATTTT.

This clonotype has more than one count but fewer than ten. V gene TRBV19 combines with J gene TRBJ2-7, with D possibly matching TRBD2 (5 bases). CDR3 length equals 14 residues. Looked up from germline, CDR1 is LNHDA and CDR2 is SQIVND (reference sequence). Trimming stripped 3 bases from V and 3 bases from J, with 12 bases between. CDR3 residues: CASSMDGLSYEQYF. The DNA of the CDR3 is TGTGCCAGTAGTATGGACGGACTGAGCTACGAGCAGTACTTC.

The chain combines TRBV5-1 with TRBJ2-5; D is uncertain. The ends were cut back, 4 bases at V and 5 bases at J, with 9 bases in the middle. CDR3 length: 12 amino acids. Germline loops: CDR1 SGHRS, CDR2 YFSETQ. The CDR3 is CASSKGLETQYF. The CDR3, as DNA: TGCGCCAGCAGCAAGGGATTGGAGACCCAGTACTTC.

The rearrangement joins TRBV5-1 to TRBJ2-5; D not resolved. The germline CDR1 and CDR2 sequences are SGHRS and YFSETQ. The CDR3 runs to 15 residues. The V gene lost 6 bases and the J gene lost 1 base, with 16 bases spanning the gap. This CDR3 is CASTPYYGFQETQYF. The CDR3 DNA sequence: TGCGCCAGCACCCCCTATTACGGATTCCAAGAGACCCAGTACTTC.

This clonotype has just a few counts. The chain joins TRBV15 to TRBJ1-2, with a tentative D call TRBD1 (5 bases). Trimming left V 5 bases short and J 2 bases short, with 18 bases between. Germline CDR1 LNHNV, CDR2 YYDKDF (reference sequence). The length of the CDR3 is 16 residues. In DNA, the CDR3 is TGTGCCACCAGCCCCGGGGGAAGTCGTTCAAACTATGGCTACACCTTC. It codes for CATSPGGSRSNYGYTF. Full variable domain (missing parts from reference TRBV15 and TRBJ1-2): DAMVIQNPRYQVTQFGKPVTLSCSQTLNHNVMYWYQQKSSQAPKLLFHYYDKDFNNEADTPDNFQSRRPNTSFCFLDIRSPGLGDTAMYLCATSPGGSRSNYGYTFGSGTRLTVV.

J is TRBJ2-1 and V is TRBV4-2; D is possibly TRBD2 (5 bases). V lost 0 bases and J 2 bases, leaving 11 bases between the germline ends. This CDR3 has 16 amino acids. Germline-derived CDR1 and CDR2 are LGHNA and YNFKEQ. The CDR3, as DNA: TGTGCCAGCAGCCAAGAACGGGGAGTGACCTACAATGAGCAGTTCTTC. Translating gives CASSQERGVTYNEQFF.

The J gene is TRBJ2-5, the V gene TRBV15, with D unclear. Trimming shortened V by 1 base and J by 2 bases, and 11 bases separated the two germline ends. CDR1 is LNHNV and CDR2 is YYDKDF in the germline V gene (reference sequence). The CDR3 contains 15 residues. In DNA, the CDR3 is TGTGCCACCAGCAGAGGGGCGGCAATACAAGAGACCCAGTACTTC. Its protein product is CATSRGAAIQETQYF.

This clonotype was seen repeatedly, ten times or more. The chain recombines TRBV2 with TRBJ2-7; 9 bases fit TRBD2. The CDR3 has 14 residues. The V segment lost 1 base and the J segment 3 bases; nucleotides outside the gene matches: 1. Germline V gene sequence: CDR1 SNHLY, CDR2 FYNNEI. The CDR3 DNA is TGTGCCAGCAGTGAAGAAGCGGGGGGCTACGAGCAGTACTTC. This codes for CASSEEAGGYEQYF.

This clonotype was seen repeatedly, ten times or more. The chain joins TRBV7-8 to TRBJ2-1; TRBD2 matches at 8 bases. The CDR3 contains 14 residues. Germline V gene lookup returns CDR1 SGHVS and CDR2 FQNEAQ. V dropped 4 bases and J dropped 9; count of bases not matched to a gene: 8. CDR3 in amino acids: CASSSGTRGSEQFF. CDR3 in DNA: TGTGCCAGCAGCTCCGGGACTAGAGGCAGTGAGCAGTTCTTC.

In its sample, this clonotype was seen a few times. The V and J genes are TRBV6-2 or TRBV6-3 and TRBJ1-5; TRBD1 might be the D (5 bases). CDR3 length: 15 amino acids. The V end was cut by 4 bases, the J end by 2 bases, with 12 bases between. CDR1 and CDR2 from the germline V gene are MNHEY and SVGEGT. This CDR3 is CASSFPGLGNQPQHF. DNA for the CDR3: TGTGCCAGCAGTTTCCCGGGGCTTGGCAATCAGCCCCAGCATTTT.

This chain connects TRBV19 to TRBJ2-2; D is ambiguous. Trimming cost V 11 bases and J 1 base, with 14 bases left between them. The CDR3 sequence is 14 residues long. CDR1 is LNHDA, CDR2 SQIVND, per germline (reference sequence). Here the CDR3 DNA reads TGTGCCGCTATGGAGTCCGGGAACACCGGGGAGCTGTTTTTT. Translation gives CAAMESGNTGELFF.

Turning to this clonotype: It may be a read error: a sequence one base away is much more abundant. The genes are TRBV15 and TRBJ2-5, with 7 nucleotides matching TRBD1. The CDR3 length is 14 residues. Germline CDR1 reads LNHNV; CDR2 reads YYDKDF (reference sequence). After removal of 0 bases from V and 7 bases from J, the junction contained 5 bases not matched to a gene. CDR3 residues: CATSRDRGRGTQYF. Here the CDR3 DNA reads TGTGCCACCAGCAGAGATAGGGGGCGCGGGACCCAGTACTTC.

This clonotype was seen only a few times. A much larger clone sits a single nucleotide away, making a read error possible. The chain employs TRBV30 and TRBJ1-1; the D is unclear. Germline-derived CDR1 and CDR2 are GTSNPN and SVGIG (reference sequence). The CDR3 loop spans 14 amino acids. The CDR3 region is CDWSALDLNTEAFF. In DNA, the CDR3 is TGTGACTGGAGTGCACTGGACTTAAACACTGAAGCTTTCTTT.